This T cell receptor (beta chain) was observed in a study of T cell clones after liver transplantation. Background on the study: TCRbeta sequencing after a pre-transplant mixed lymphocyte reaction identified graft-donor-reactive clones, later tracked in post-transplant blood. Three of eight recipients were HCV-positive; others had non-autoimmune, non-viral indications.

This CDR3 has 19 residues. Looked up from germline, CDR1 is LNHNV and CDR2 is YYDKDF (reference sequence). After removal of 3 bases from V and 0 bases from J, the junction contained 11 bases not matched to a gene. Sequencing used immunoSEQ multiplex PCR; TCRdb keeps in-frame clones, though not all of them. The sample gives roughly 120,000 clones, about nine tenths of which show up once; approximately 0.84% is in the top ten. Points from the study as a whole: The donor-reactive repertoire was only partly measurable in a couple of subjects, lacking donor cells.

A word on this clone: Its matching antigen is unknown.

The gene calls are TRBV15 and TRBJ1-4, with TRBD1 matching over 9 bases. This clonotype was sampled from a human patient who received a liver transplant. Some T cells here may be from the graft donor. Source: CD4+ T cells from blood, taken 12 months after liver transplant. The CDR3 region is CATSSTNRGLGATNEKLFF. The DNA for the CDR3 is TGTGCCACCAGCAGCACGAACAGGGGGCTAGGTGCAACTAATGAAAAACTGTTTTTT.